Below, one T cell receptor beta chain is given with its context. Its antigen is unidentified. TCRdb's copy holds only in-frame clones and misses some; the assay was immunoSEQ multiplex PCR. The sample contains about 350,000 clones, about 91% of which appear only once. The data were obtained in a study of Ad26.COV2.S vaccination and SARS-CoV-2 variants. The germline gives CDR1 SGHRS, CDR2 YFSETQ. CDR3 size: 15 residues. Trimming took 4 bases from V and 9 from J, leaving 17 bases between them. Study conclusions and caveats: Whether participants received vaccine or placebo, their non-spike TCR breadth was similar. Relative to placebo recipients, vaccine recipients exhibited elevated spike-specific TCR breadth.

Material: peripheral blood, obtained after recovery from COVID-19. The TCR was taken from a human donor who had recovered from COVID-19. The chain has TRBV5-1 and TRBJ1-6; D not resolved. CDR3 loop: CASSLRAGLASPLHF. The CDR3 DNA reads TGCGCCAGCAGCCTTCGGGCAGGTTTAGCTTCACCCCTCCACTTT. Looking up the rest from reference TRBV5-1 and TRBJ1-6 gives the full variable domain: KAGVTQTPRYLIKTRGQQVTLSCSPISGHRSVSWYQQTPGQGLQFLFEYFSETQRNKGNFPGRFSGRQFSNSRSEMNVSTLELGDSALYLCASSLRAGLASPLHFGNGTRLTVT.